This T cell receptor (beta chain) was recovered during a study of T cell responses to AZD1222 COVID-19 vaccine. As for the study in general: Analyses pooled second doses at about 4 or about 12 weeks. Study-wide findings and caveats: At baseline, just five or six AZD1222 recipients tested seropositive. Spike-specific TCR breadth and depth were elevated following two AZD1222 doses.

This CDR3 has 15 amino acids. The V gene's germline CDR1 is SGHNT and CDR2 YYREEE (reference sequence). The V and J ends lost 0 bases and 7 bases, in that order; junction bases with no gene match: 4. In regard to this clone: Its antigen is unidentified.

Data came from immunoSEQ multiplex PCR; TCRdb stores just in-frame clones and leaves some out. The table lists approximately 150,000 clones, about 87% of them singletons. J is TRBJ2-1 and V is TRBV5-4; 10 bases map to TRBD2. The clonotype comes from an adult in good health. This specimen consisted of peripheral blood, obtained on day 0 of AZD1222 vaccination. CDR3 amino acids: CASSLVLAGANEQFF. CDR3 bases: TGTGCCAGCAGCTTGGTTCTAGCGGGAGCAAATGAGCAGTTCTTC.